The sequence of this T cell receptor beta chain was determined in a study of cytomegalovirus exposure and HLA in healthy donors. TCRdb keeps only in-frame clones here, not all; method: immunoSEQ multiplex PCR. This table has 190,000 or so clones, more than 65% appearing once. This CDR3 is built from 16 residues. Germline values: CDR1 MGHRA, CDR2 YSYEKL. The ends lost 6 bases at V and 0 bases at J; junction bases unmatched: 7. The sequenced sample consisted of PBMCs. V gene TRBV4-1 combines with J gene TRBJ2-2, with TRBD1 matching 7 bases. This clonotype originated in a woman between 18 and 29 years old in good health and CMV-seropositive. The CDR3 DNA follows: TGCGCCAGCAGACAACCGGGACAGACGAACACCGGGGAGCTGTTTTTT. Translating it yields CASRQPGQTNTGELFF.